This T cell receptor beta chain was profiled in a study of blood T cell repertoires in COVID-19. Per germline, CDR1 SGHDN and CDR2 FVKESK. The CDR3 extends over 14 amino acids. Trimming stripped 5 bases from V and 4 bases from J, with 14 bases between. Only in-frame clones appear in the TCRdb table, and some are missing; sequencing was by immunoSEQ multiplex PCR. The sample lists around 100,000 clones, approximately 86% occurring once. This receptor was obtained from a man in his fifties with active or convalescent COVID-19. The sequenced sample was peripheral blood. The chain recombines TRBV14 with TRBJ1-1; unclear D gene. Written as DNA, the CDR3 is TGTGCCAGCAGCTTACGGTCCGGGAGCACTGAAGCTTTCTTT. Protein sequence: CASSLRSGSTEAFF.